Listed below are T cell receptor beta chains from one sample, sequenced in a study of identical twins. TCRdb re-called the 5' RACE reads with MiXCR, one entry per CDR3 protein. The sample has fewer than 500,000 distinct CDR3 sequences; roughly a quarter are singletons. A further study also used this sample, focusing on T cells expressing NK-cell markers.

Sequencing used CD4+ T cells sorted from blood. The source of these receptors is a woman under 30 in good health. The CDR3 runs from the conserved cysteine through the conserved F or W. D genes are given only for firm matches. Part of the rows lack a size; the others show once, few, many or a class for expanded clones.

v_call,d_call,clone_size,j_call,cdr3_aa,cdr3_nt
TRBV6-2/TRBV6-3,TRBD2,NA,TRBJ2-1,CASYYMNSGIDEQFF,TGTGCCAGCTACTATATGAATAGCGGGATCGATGAGCAGTTCTTC
TRBV10-3,NA,once,TRBJ2-2,CAIRGIVFGGELFF,TGTGCCATCAGGGGGATAGTGTTTGGCGGGGAGCTGTTTTTT
TRBV10-3,TRBD2,NA,TRBJ2-7,CAISEKLAAGSYEQYF,TGTGCCATCAGTGAAAAACTAGCGGCAGGTTCCTACGAGCAGTACTTC
TRBV2,NA,NA,TRBJ1-2,CASRRLANYGYTF,TGTGCCAGCAGACGGCTAGCTAACTATGGCTACACCTTC
TRBV9,NA,NA,TRBJ2-7,CASSAGGAGAGYEQYF,TGTGCCAGCAGCGCTGGGGGGGCGGGGGCAGGCTACGAGCAGTACTTC
TRBV10-1,TRBD2,NA,TRBJ2-1,CASSSGTSYNEQFF,TGCGCCAGCTCGAGCGGGACGTCCTACAATGAGCAGTTCTTC
TRBV20-1,NA,NA,TRBJ1-2,CSAQRAELYTF,TGCAGTGCCCAGAGGGCAGAACTCTACACCTTC
TRBV10-2,TRBD1,few,TRBJ1-1,CASIGVRTGPNTEAFF,TGCGCCAGCATCGGTGTACGGACAGGTCCGAACACTGAAGCTTTCTTT
TRBV12-3/TRBV12-4,TRBD2,many,TRBJ2-5,CASSYLAEETQYF,TGTGCCAGCAGTTACCTAGCGGAAGAGACCCAGTACTTC
TRBV6-1,TRBD1,NA,TRBJ2-2,CASKKTGTGDTGELFF,TGTGCCAGCAAAAAAACCGGGACAGGGGACACCGGGGAGCTGTTTTTT
TRBV3-1,TRBD1,many,TRBJ1-6,CASSQQGARNSPLHF,TGTGCCAGCAGCCAGCAGGGGGCGCGTAATTCACCCCTCCACTTT
TRBV7-9,NA,NA,TRBJ2-1,CASSSPGTDHNEQFF,TGTGCCAGCAGCTCACCAGGGACGGACCACAATGAGCAGTTCTTC
TRBV7-2,NA,many,TRBJ2-5,CASSVQGLPQETQYF,TGTGCCAGCAGCGTACAGGGACTTCCCCAAGAGACCCAGTACTTC
TRBV20-1,NA,NA,TRBJ2-5,CSARAASEAQETQYF,TGCAGTGCTAGAGCGGCTAGCGAGGCTCAAGAGACCCAGTACTTC
TRBV10-3,NA,NA,TRBJ2-1,CAINDRGGGNEQFF,TGTGCCATCAATGACAGGGGCGGGGGGAATGAGCAGTTCTTC
TRBV7-9,TRBD1,NA,TRBJ2-1,CASSFWGRGYGEQFF,TGTGCCAGCAGCTTCTGGGGCAGGGGGTACGGTGAGCAGTTCTTC
TRBV20-1,NA,many,TRBJ2-3,CSARRADSGTDTQYF,TGCAGTGCTAGGAGGGCTGATAGCGGCACAGATACGCAGTATTTT
TRBV5-1,NA,NA,TRBJ2-5,CASSLGSAVRAETQYF,TGCGCCAGCAGCTTGGGTTCTGCTGTGAGGGCAGAGACCCAGTACTTC
TRBV29-1,NA,few,TRBJ2-3,CSVEDRTRTSTDTQYF,TGCAGCGTTGAAGATCGAACAAGGACTAGCACAGATACGCAGTATTTT
TRBV7-9,NA,NA,TRBJ2-7,CASSWGYGYEQYF,TGTGCCAGCAGCTGGGGTTACGGCTACGAGCAGTACTTC
TRBV20-1,TRBD2,NA,TRBJ2-3,CSAPIGLGADTQYF,TGCAGTGCCCCTATTGGACTAGGTGCAGATACGCAGTATTTT
TRBV30,TRBD1,NA,TRBJ1-1,CAWSVQGGGEAFF,TGTGCCTGGAGTGTACAGGGGGGAGGTGAAGCTTTCTTT
TRBV11-2,NA,NA,TRBJ2-5,CASSLHGETQYF,TGTGCCAGCAGTCTCCACGGGGAGACCCAGTACTTC
TRBV2,NA,NA,TRBJ2-1,CASRERLVGINEQFF,TGTGCCAGCAGGGAAAGACTAGTTGGTATCAATGAGCAGTTCTTC
TRBV7-2,TRBD2,NA,TRBJ2-2,CASSLLSGGWTGELFF,TGTGCCAGCAGCTTATTGTCGGGGGGATGGACCGGGGAGCTGTTTTTT
TRBV12-3/TRBV12-4,TRBD2,few,TRBJ2-1,CASTLLAGVEFF,TGTGCCAGCACCTTATTGGCGGGAGTGGAGTTCTTC
TRBV28,TRBD1,few,TRBJ1-2,CASSFGQGHGYTF,TGTGCCAGCAGTTTCGGACAGGGTCATGGCTACACCTTC
TRBV20-1,TRBD1,NA,TRBJ1-5,CSAKEGASVEEPQHF,TGCAGTGCTAAGGAGGGGGCATCGGTGGAGGAGCCCCAGCATTTT
TRBV24-1,NA,NA,TRBJ2-3,CATSAGRAATDTQYF,TGTGCCACCAGTGCCGGACGAGCGGCCACAGATACGCAGTATTTT
TRBV7-2,NA,few,TRBJ1-1,CASSLISTPVMNTEAFF,TGTGCCAGCAGCTTAATTTCCACACCCGTCATGAACACTGAAGCTTTCTTT
TRBV6-5,NA,NA,TRBJ2-1,CASSYRGGSSYNEQFF,TGTGCCAGCAGTTACCGAGGGGGTAGCTCCTACAATGAGCAGTTCTTC
TRBV5-1,NA,NA,TRBJ2-2,CASSVRGGSNTGELFF,TGCGCCAGCAGCGTACGTGGGGGCAGCAACACCGGGGAGCTGTTTTTT
TRBV6-2/TRBV6-3,TRBD2,NA,TRBJ2-2,CASSSWTRGTGELFF,TGTGCCAGCTCTTCGTGGACTAGGGGCACCGGGGAGCTGTTTTTT
TRBV20-1,TRBD1,NA,TRBJ2-3,CSAARQGVGTDTQYF,TGCAGTGCCGCCCGACAGGGGGTAGGCACAGATACGCAGTATTTT
TRBV7-9,NA,NA,TRBJ2-5,CASSSGGLETQYF,TGTGCCAGCAGCTCTGGGGGGTTAGAGACCCAGTACTTC
TRBV19,TRBD2,NA,TRBJ2-7,CASSMGGSSYEQYF,TGTGCCAGTAGTATGGGCGGGAGCTCCTACGAGCAGTACTTC
TRBV5-1,TRBD1,few,TRBJ2-7,CASSNSPGQGIYEQYF,TGCGCCAGCAGTAACTCGCCGGGACAGGGGATCTACGAGCAGTACTTC
TRBV29-1,TRBD1,NA,TRBJ2-3,CSVGRGLADTQYF,TGCAGCGTCGGCAGGGGGCTTGCAGATACGCAGTATTTT
TRBV6-5,NA,few,TRBJ1-6,CASSYGLDVTSSSPLHF,TGTGCCAGCAGTTACGGTCTAGACGTAACGAGTAGTTCACCCCTCCACTTT
TRBV10-3,NA,NA,TRBJ2-7,CAIGWDLEQYF,TGTGCCATCGGATGGGACCTCGAGCAGTACTTC
TRBV9,NA,few,TRBJ2-7,CASSRLGSSTYEQYF,TGTGCCAGCAGCCGTCTCGGCAGCTCAACCTACGAGCAGTACTTC
TRBV24-1,NA,NA,TRBJ1-2,CATSDLGRGYTF,TGTGCCACCAGTGATCTGGGACGTGGCTACACCTTC
TRBV3-1,NA,NA,TRBJ1-2,CASSQGGDGGYTF,TGTGCCAGCAGCCAAGGGGGAGACGGTGGCTACACCTTC
TRBV5-6,NA,few,TRBJ1-1,CASSRAPVNTEAFF,TGTGCCAGCAGCCGGGCGCCAGTGAACACTGAAGCTTTCTTT
TRBV20-1,NA,NA,TRBJ1-2,CSARRGRDGYTF,TGCAGTGCTAGAAGGGGCAGGGATGGCTACACCTTC
TRBV25-1,TRBD1,NA,TRBJ2-5,CASSDLTGRETQYF,TGTGCCAGCAGTGACTTGACAGGGCGAGAGACCCAGTACTTC
TRBV5-1,TRBD2,many,TRBJ2-1,CASRTSGRDNEQFF,TGCGCCAGCAGGACTAGCGGGAGGGACAATGAGCAGTTCTTC
TRBV20-1,NA,NA,TRBJ1-2,CSAEGGRRYGYTF,TGCAGTGCTGAGGGGGGGCGCCGCTATGGCTACACCTTC
TRBV25-1,TRBD2,NA,TRBJ2-3,CASSEELAGVTDTQYF,TGTGCCAGCAGTGAAGAGCTAGCGGGAGTCACAGATACGCAGTATTTT
TRBV5-1,NA,NA,TRBJ2-7,CASSRDVSYEQYF,TGCGCCAGCAGCCGCGACGTATCCTACGAGCAGTACTTC
TRBV11-2,NA,NA,TRBJ2-1,CASSPVLWNEQFF,TGTGCCAGCAGCCCCGTACTTTGGAATGAGCAGTTCTTC
TRBV9,NA,few,TRBJ2-2,CASSVAPSGNTGELFF,TGTGCCAGCAGCGTAGCTCCCAGCGGGAACACCGGGGAGCTGTTTTTT
TRBV11-2,NA,few,TRBJ2-6,CASTLNLGGRLISGANVLTF,TGTGCCAGCACCCTTAACTTGGGGGGCCGTTTGATCTCTGGGGCCAACGTCCTGACTTTC
TRBV5-1,NA,few,TRBJ2-1,CASSLGVASGEQFF,TGCGCCAGCAGCTTGGGGGTCGCGTCCGGTGAGCAGTTCTTC